A single sample gave rise to the 14 T cell receptor beta chains below, sequenced in a study of control samples from healthy donors and cancer patients. Profiled with immunoSEQ multiplex PCR; TCRdb holds only in-frame clones, not every one. The profile shows about 51,000 clones, 88% of them singletons. Sequenced sample: PBMCs. All receptors come from a man aged 45-65 years with head and neck cancer.

The chain uses TRBV11-3 and TRBJ2-6; 13 bases align to TRBD2. Losses at the gene ends were 1 base for V and 4 bases for J; bases not matched to a gene: 7. Germline V gene lookup returns CDR1 SGHNT and CDR2 YENEEA. This CDR3 comprises 19 residues. The CDR3 loop reads CASSLATGLAGPGANVLTF. Written as DNA, the CDR3 is TGTGCCAGCAGCTTAGCTACGGGACTAGCGGGGCCCGGGGCCAACGTCCTGACTTTC.

The chain couples TRBV2 to TRBJ2-2; 8 bases line up with TRBD2. Unmatched junction bases numbered 3, after V lost 4 bases and J lost 2 bases. Germline CDR1 SNHLY, CDR2 FYNNEI. This CDR3 has 15 residues. Written as DNA, the CDR3 is TGTGCCAGCAGTGGGTTAGCGGGAAACACCGGGGAGCTGTTTTTT. This translates into CASSGLAGNTGELFF.

The chain links TRBV7-8 to TRBJ2-1, with D possibly matching TRBD1 (6 bases). Germline V gene lookup returns CDR1 SGHVS and CDR2 FQNEAQ. The length of the CDR3 is 14 residues. V lost 3 bases and J 2 bases, leaving 8 bases between the germline ends. The CDR3 is CASSFRDTYNEQFF. The CDR3 nucleotides are TGTGCCAGCAGCTTTAGGGACACCTACAATGAGCAGTTCTTC.

The chain is built from TRBV12-5 and TRBJ2-3; tentatively, D is TRBD1 (6 bases). The CDR3 extends over 13 amino acids. V lost 6 bases and J 4 bases, leaving 11 bases between the germline ends. Germline lookup yields CDR1 LGHNT and CDR2 FRNRAP. CDR3 DNA: TGTGCTAGTGGGTCTACAGGGTCAGATACGCAGTATTTT. Its protein is CASGSTGSDTQYF.

The V and J genes are TRBV3-1 (or the pseudogene TRBV3-2) and TRBJ2-1; no definite D call. The CDR3 loop spans 17 amino acids. Germline CDR1 is LGHDT and CDR2 is YNNKEL (reference sequence). Trimming left V 0 bases short and J 4 bases short, with 16 bases between. The DNA of the CDR3 is TGTGCCAGCAGCCAAGATTTGGCGGCTACTTCATACAATGAGCAGTTCTTC. Translation: CASSQDLAATSYNEQFF.

The count of this clone is one. CDR3 bases: TGTGCCAGCAGCTCCGGACTAGCAATCACAGATACGCAGTATTTT. It yields the protein CASSSGLAITDTQYF. This chain links TRBV7-3 with TRBJ2-3; 8 bases fit TRBD2. J lost 2 bases, V lost 4 bases, and 5 bases had no gene match. The CDR3 is 15 amino acids. Germline V gene lookup returns CDR1 SGHTA and CDR2 FQGTGA.

The chain carries TRBV6-5 and TRBJ1-5; weak D call: TRBD1 (5 bases). V lost 6 bases, J lost 4 bases, and 13 bases lay in between. Germline V gene lookup returns CDR1 MNHEY and CDR2 SVGAGI. This CDR3 region has 14 residues. The CDR3 loop reads CASRPWDGNQPQHF. The CDR3 DNA sequence: TGTGCCAGCAGACCTTGGGACGGAAATCAGCCCCAGCATTTT.

The gene calls are TRBV5-6 and TRBJ2-3; 12 bases match TRBD2. CDR3 length: 16 amino acids. V was clipped by 3 bases and J by 2 bases; unmatched bases: 4. Germline loops: CDR1 SGHDT, CDR2 YYEEEE. In DNA, the CDR3 is TGTGCCAGCAGCTCCCTAGCGGGAGGGGTCACAGATACGCAGTATTTT. It specifies CASSSLAGGVTDTQYF.

V is TRBV12-3 or TRBV12-4 and J is TRBJ1-2, with D possibly being TRBD1 (6 bases). Deletions cut 6 bases from V and 5 bases from J, with 13 bases between. The CDR3 has 13 residues. CDR3 DNA sequence: TGTGCCAGCAGACGTACAGGGACTTATGGCTACACCTTC. Protein sequence: CASRRTGTYGYTF.

In this sample, this clone turned up a few times. V usage is TRBV4-1 and J usage is TRBJ1-1; 11 bases fit TRBD1. The V segment lost 8 bases and the J segment 5 bases; nucleotides outside the gene matches: 16. Germline V gene sequence: CDR1 MGHRA, CDR2 YSYEKL. There are 17 residues in the CDR3. This CDR3 is CASGDDTMDRGLTEAFF. The CDR3 coding sequence is TGCGCCAGCGGGGACGATACAATGGACAGGGGGCTTACTGAAGCTTTCTTT.

Remarks on this clone: Other DNA sequences within the sample encode an identical CDR3. This chain links TRBV7-2 with TRBJ2-2; the D is unclear. V was shortened by 3 bases and J by 2 bases, with 4 bases between the two germline ends. CDR3 length: 13 residues. Germline CDR1 and CDR2: SGHTA and FQGNSA. The CDR3 coding sequence is TGTGCCAGCAGCTTTACTAACACCGGGGAGCTGTTTTTT. It encodes CASSFTNTGELFF.

The chain links TRBV4-1 to TRBJ2-1; TRBD2 matches 10 bases. The CDR3 is made up of 16 amino acids. The germline V gene encodes CDR1 MGHRA and CDR2 YSYEKL. Losses at the gene ends were 1 base for V and 7 bases for J; bases not matched to a gene: 7. The CDR3: CASSQVPSGSHNEQFF. The CDR3 DNA reads as TGCGCCAGCAGCCAAGTTCCTAGCGGGAGTCATAATGAGCAGTTCTTC.

In this sample, this clone turned up once. The chain carries TRBV7-9 and TRBJ1-4; maybe TRBD1 (5 bases). CDR1 is SEHNR, CDR2 FQNEAQ, per germline (reference sequence). With 4 bases removed from V and 6 bases from J, the gap between germline ends came to 9 bases. This CDR3 comprises 13 residues. This chain's CDR3 is CASSSREYEKLFF. DNA of the CDR3: TGTGCCAGCAGCTCCAGGGAATATGAAAAACTGTTTTTT.

The CDR3 nucleotides read TGTGCCAGCAGTTACTCGCAAGGAACTAGCAATCAGCCCCAGCATTTT. Its translation is CASSYSQGTSNQPQHF. The V and J genes are TRBV6-2 or TRBV6-3 and TRBJ1-5, with D hard to call. The length of the CDR3 is 16 residues. The V gene's germline CDR1 is MNHEY and CDR2 SVGEGT. Trimming pared 0 bases from V and 0 bases from J, leaving 9 bases between.